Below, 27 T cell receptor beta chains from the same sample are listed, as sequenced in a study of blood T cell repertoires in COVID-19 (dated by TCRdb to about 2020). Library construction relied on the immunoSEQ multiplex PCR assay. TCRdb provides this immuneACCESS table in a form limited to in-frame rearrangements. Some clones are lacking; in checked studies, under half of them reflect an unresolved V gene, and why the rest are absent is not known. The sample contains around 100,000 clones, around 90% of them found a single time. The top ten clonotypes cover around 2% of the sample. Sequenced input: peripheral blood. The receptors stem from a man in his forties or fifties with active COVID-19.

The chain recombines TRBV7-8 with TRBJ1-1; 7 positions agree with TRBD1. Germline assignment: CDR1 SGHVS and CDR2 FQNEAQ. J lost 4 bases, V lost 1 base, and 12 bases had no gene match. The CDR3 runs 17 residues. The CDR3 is CASSLEGAGNRATEAFF. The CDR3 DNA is TGTGCCAGCAGCTTAGAGGGGGCGGGTAATAGGGCCACTGAAGCTTTCTTT.

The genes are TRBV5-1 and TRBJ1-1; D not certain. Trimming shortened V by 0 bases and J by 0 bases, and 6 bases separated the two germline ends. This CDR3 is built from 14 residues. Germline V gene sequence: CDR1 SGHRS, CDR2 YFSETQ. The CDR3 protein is CASSLAPMNTEAFF. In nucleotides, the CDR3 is TGCGCCAGCAGCTTGGCCCCTATGAACACTGAAGCTTTCTTT. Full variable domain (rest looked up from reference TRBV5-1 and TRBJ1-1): KAGVTQTPRYLIKTRGQQVTLSCSPISGHRSVSWYQQTPGQGLQFLFEYFSETQRNKGNFPGRFSGRQFSNSRSEMNVSTLELGDSALYLCASSLAPMNTEAFFGQGTRLTVV.

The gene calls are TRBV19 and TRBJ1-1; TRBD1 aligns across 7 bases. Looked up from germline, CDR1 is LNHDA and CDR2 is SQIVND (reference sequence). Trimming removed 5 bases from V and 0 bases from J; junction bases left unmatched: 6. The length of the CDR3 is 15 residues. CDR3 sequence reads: CASSPRQGMNTEAFF. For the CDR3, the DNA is TGTGCCAGTAGTCCTCGACAGGGTATGAACACTGAAGCTTTCTTT.

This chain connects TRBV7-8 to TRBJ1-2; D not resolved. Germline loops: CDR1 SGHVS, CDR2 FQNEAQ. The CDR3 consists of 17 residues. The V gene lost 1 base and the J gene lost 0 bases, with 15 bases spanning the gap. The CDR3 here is CASSLESRGSANYGYTF. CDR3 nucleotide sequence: TGTGCCAGCAGCTTAGAGAGTCGGGGTTCGGCTAACTATGGCTACACCTTC. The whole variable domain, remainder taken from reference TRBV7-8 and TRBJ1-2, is GAGVSQSPRYKVAKRGQDVALRCDPISGHVSLFWYQQALGQGPEFLTYFQNEAQLDKSGLPSDRFFAERPEGSVSTLKIQRTQQEDSAVYLCASSLESRGSANYGYTFGSGTRLTVV.

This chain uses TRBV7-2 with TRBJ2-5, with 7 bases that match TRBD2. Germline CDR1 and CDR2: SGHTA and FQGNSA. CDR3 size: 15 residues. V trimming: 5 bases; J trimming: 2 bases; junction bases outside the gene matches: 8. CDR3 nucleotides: TGTGCCAGCAGCGCCCTAGCGGCGGGACAAGAGACCCAGTACTTC. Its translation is CASSALAAGQETQYF.

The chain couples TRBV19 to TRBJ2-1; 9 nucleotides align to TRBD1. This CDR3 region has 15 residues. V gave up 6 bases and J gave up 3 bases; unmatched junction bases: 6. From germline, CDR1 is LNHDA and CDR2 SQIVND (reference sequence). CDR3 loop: CASRRDRVDYNEQFF. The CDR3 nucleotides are TGTGCCAGTAGGAGGGACAGGGTCGACTACAATGAGCAGTTCTTC.

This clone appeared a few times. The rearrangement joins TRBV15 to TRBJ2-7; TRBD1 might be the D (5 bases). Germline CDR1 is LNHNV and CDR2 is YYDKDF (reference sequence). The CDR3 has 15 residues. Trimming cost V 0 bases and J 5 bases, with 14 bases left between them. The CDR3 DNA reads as TGTGCCACCAGCAGAGATATAGGCAGGGTCGACGAGCAGTACTTC. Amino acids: CATSRDIGRVDEQYF.

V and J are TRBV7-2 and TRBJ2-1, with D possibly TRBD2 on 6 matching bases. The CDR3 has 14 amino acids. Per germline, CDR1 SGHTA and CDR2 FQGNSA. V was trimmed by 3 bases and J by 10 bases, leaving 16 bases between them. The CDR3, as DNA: TGTGCCAGCAGCTTGCGGGAAGGGTCCGGAGAGCAGTTCTTC. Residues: CASSLREGSGEQFF.

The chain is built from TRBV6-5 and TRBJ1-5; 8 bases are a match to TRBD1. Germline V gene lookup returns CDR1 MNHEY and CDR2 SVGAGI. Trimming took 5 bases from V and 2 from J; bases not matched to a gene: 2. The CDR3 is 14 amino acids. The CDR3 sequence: CASSLQGGNQPQHF. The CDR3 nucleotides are TGTGCCAGCAGTCTACAGGGGGGCAATCAGCCCCAGCATTTT.

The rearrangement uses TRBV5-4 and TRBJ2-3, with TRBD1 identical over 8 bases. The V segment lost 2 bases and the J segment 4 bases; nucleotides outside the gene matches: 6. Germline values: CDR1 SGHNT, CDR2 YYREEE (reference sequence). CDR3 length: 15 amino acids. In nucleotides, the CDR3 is TGTGCCAGCAGCTTACGGACAGGGCTTGCAGATACGCAGTATTTT. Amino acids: CASSLRTGLADTQYF. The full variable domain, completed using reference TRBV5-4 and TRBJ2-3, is ETGVTQSPTHLIKTRGQQVTLRCSSQSGHNTVSWYQQALGQGPQFIFQYYREEENGRGNFPPRFSGLQFPNYSSELNVNALELDDSALYLCASSLRTGLADTQYFGPGTRLTVL.

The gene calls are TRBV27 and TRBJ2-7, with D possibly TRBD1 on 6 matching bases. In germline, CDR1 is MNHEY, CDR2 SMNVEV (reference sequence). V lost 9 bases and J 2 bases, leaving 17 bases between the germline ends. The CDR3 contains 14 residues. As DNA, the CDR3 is TGTGCCAGGGTTCGGGCAGGGGTAACCTACGAGCAGTACTTC. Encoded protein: CARVRAGVTYEQYF.

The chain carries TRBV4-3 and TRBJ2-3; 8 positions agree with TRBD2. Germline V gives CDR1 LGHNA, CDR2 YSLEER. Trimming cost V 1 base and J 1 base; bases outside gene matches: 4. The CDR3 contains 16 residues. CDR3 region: CASSQGYGGGTDTQYF. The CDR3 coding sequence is TGCGCCAGCAGCCAAGGGTACGGGGGGGGCACAGATACGCAGTATTTT.

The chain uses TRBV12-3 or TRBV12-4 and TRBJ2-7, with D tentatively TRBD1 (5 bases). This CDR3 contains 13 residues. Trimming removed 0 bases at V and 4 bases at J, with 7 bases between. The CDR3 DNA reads TGTGCCAGCAGTTTAGCCTCAGGGTACGAGCAGTACTTC. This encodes CASSLASGYEQYF.

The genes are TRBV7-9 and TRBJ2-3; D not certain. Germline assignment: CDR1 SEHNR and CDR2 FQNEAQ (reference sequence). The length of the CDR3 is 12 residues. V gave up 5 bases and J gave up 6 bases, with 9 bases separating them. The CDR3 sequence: CASSRSRDTQYF. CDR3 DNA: TGTGCCAGCAGCAGATCCAGGGATACGCAGTATTTT. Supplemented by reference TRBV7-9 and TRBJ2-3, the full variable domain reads DTGVSQNPRHKITKRGQNVTFRCDPISEHNRLYWYRQTLGQGPEFLTYFQNEAQLEKSRLLSDRFSAERPKGSFSTLEIQRTEQGDSAMYLCASSRSRDTQYFGPGTRLTVL.

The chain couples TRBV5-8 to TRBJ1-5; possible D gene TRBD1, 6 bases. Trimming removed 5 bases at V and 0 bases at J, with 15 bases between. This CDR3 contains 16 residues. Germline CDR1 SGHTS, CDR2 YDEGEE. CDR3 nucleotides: TGTGCCAGCAGGTCACAGGGATATTATAGCAATCAGCCCCAGCATTTT. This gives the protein CASRSQGYYSNQPQHF.

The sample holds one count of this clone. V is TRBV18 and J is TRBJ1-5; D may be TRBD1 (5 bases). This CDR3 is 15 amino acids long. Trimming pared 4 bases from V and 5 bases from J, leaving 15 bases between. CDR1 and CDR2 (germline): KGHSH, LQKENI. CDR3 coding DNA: TGTGCCAGCTCACGGGCAGGGCGTTCCGATCAGCCCCAGCATTTT. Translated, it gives CASSRAGRSDQPQHF.

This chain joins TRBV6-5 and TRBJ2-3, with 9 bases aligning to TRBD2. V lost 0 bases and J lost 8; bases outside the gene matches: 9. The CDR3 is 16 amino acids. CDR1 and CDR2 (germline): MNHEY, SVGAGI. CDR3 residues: CASSYSGPAGGGTQYF. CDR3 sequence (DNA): TGTGCCAGCAGTTACTCGGGCCCAGCGGGGGGCGGTACGCAGTATTTT.

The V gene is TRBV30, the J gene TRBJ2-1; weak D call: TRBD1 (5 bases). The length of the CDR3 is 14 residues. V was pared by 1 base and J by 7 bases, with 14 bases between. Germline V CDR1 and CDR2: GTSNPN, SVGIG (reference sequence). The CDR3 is CAWSAYPTANEQFF. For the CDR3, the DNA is TGTGCCTGGAGTGCGTACCCGACAGCAAATGAGCAGTTCTTC.

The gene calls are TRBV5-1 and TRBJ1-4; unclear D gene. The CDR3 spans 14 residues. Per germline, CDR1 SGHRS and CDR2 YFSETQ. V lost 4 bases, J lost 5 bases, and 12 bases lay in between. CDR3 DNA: TGCGCCAGCAGCCTCGTAGGAGCGAATGAAAAACTGTTTTTT. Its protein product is CASSLVGANEKLFF.

In DNA, the CDR3 is TGTGCCTGGAGGGTGACAGGGGGTGGAGAGACCCAGTACTTC. It specifies CAWRVTGGGETQYF. This rearrangement joins TRBV30 to TRBJ2-5; 9 nucleotides line up with TRBD1. Trimming took 3 bases from V and 4 from J; bases not matched to a gene: 6. Germline V CDR1 and CDR2: GTSNPN, SVGIG (reference sequence). The CDR3 covers 14 residues.

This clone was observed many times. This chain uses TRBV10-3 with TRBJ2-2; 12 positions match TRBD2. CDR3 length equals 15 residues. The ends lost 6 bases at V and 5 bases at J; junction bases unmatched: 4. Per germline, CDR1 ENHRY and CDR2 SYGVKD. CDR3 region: CAISRTSGETGELFF. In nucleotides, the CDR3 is TGTGCCATCAGCCGGACTAGCGGGGAAACCGGGGAGCTGTTTTTT.

CDR3 protein: CASEPGTGVYEQFF. In nucleotides, the CDR3 is TGTGCCAGTGAACCCGGGACAGGGGTTTATGAGCAGTTCTTC. This rearrangement joins TRBV9 to TRBJ2-1; 10 positions agree with TRBD1. The junction had 10 bases not matched to a gene; V was cut back by 8 bases and J by 8 bases. This CDR3 comprises 14 residues. Germline CDR1 reads SGDLS; CDR2 reads YYNGEE.

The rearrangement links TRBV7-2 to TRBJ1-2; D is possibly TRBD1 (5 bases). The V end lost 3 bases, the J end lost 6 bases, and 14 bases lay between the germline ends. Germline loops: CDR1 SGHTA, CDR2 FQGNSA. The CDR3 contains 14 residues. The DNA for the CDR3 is TGTGCCAGCAGCTTCGTGGGGCAGGCGAATGGCTACACCTTC. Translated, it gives CASSFVGQANGYTF.

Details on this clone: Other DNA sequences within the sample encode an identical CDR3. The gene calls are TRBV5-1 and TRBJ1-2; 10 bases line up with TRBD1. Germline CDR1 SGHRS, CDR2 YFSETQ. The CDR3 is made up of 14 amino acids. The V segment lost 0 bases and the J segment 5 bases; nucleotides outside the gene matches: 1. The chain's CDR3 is CASSLGTGGYGYTF. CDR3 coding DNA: TGCGCCAGCAGCTTGGGGACAGGGGGGTATGGCTACACCTTC.

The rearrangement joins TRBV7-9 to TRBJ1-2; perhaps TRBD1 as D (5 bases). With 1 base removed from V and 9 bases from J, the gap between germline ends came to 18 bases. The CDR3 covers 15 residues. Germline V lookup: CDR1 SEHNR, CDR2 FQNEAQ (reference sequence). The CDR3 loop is CASSLEGGPGNSYTF. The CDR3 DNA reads TGTGCCAGCAGCTTAGAGGGAGGGCCAGGGAATAGCTACACCTTC.

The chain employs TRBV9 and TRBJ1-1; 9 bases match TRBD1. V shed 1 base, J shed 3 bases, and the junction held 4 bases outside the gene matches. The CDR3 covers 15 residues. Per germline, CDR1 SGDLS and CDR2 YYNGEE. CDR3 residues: CASSVTGGYDTEAFF. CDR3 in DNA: TGTGCCAGCAGCGTAACAGGGGGCTACGACACTGAAGCTTTCTTT.

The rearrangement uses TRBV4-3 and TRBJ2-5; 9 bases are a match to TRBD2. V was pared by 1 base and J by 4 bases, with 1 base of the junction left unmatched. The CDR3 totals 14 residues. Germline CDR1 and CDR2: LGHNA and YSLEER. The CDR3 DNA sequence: TGCGCCAGCAGCCAAGGACTAGCGGTAGAGACCCAGTACTTC. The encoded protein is CASSQGLAVETQYF.